The 9 T cell receptor beta chains reported below all come from one sample, sequenced in a study of T cells in Graves' hyperthyroidism and ophthalmopathy (dated by TCRdb to between 2018 and 2021). Preparation of the library involved multiplex PCR. Reads for this sample came from an Illumina HiSeq 2000. TCR beta CDR3 regions were amplified from RNA transcripts. The first round of RT-PCR for the TCR CDR3 was performed with the HTBI primer set and the Qiagen OneStep RT-PCR kit. In-frame beta chains were kept once TCRdb had trimmed the public reads at Q25 with fastp and called clones with MiXCR. Records with the same CDR3 protein are collapsed into one entry carrying the most frequent genes and DNA. This sample has nearly 250,000 distinct CDR3 sequences in its table, and around 26% of those were observed once. 35% to 40% of the sample goes to the ten largest clones. Specimen: blood. Every receptor here comes from a middle-aged woman with Graves' ophthalmopathy.

This clonotype appeared many times. The chain combines TRBV2 with TRBJ2-2, with D tentatively TRBD1 (5 bases). CDR1 and CDR2 (germline): SNHLY, FYNNEI. Trimming took off 3 bases at V and 1 base at J, with 9 bases between the two ends. The CDR3 has 15 amino acids. The CDR3 DNA follows: TGTGCCAGCAGTGAGGGCCAGGGGAACACCGGGGAGCTGTTTTTT. Protein product: CASSEGQGNTGELFF.

This clonotype was counted many times. The gene calls are TRBV2 and TRBJ1-1, with 7 bases that match TRBD1. The trim removed 6 bases at V and 1 base at J, leaving 5 bases unmatched. Germline V gene sequence: CDR1 SNHLY, CDR2 FYNNEI. CDR3 size: 14 residues. This CDR3 reads CASSPTGANTEAFF. The DNA for the CDR3 is TGTGCCAGCAGCCCCACAGGGGCGAACACTGAAGCTTTCTTT.

In its sample, this clonotype was seen once. The chain recombines TRBV20-1 with TRBJ2-7; TRBD1 or TRBD2 may be the D gene (5 bases each). The CDR3 loop spans 15 amino acids. Germline CDR1 and CDR2: DFQATT and SNEGSKA (reference sequence). Trimming removed 3 bases at V and 3 bases at J, with 18 bases between. CDR3 nucleotides: TGCAGTGCTAGTAGTGTCGGGACGGACCACTACGAGCAGTACTTC. Amino acids: CSASSVGTDHYEQYF.

With respect to this clonotype: Germline is not matched at one junction end, which may reflect a read error. V is TRBV2 and J is TRBJ1-1; TRBD1 matches at 10 bases. The CDR3 is 14 amino acids. In germline, CDR1 is SNHLY, CDR2 FYNNEI. In nucleotides, the CDR3 is TGCTCGGGCCGGACAGGGGGTGGGGAAACTGAAGCTTTCTTT. This sequence encodes CSGRTGGGETEAFF.

Concerning this clonotype itself: A read error may produce the germline difference seen at one junction end. The rearrangement joins TRBV14 to TRBJ1-3; D unresolved. The germline gives CDR1 SGHDN, CDR2 FVKESK. The CDR3 totals 13 residues. The CDR3 coding sequence is TGTGCCAGCAGCCGAGATCTACTAAACACCATATGTTTT. This codes for CASSRDLLNTICF.

The genes are TRBV6-2 or TRBV6-3 and TRBJ2-7; 8 bases align to TRBD2. Germline V gene sequence: CDR1 MNHEY, CDR2 SVGEGT. The V segment lost 6 bases and the J segment 4 bases; nucleotides outside the gene matches: 5. This CDR3 is 13 amino acids long. This chain's CDR3 is CASSRAGVYEQYF. The CDR3 DNA is TGTGCCAGCAGCCGAGCGGGAGTGTACGAGCAGTACTTC.

Many counts were recorded for this clonotype. The chain recombines TRBV10-3 with TRBJ2-7; the match to TRBD2 covers 9 bases. The trim removed 2 bases at V and 2 bases at J, leaving 4 bases unmatched. CDR1 is ENHRY, CDR2 SYGVKD, per germline. The CDR3 totals 15 residues. The CDR3 DNA is TGTGCCATCAGTGAGGTTAGCGGGGGCCCCTACGAGCAGTACTTC. Residues: CAISEVSGGPYEQYF.

This clonotype was observed at least ten times. The J gene is TRBJ2-7, the V gene TRBV28; D unresolved. Trimming cost V 3 bases and J 1 base, with 10 bases left between them. This CDR3 spans 14 amino acids. Germline assignment: CDR1 MDHEN and CDR2 SYDVKM. CDR3 in DNA: TGTGCCAGCAGTTTCCTCGGTGAGTCCTACGAGCAGTACTTC. Its translation: CASSFLGESYEQYF.

The sample holds many counts of this clonotype. This chain connects TRBV4-1 to TRBJ1-1, with TRBD1 matching over 8 bases. The CDR3 has 15 residues. Germline V CDR1 and CDR2: MGHRA, YSYEKL. V lost 4 bases, J lost 6 bases, and 10 bases stayed unmatched. CDR3 bases: TGCGCCAGCAGCCCCAGGGGGCCCCCGGTCGCTGAAGCTTTCTTT. Translating it yields CASSPRGPPVAEAFF.